The 6 T cell receptor beta chains below come from one sample, sequenced in a study of circulating and synovial CD4+ cells in juvenile arthritis. The method was immunoSEQ multiplex PCR; TCRdb's version includes in-frame clones alone and lacks a portion of them. The data show approximately 35,000 clones, about 95% seen once. The sample was CD4+ T cells from blood. The receptors were sampled from a human donor with juvenile idiopathic arthritis.

The chain employs TRBV11-2 and TRBJ2-2; 12 bases match TRBD2. J lost 6 bases, V lost 2 bases, and 10 bases had no gene match. Looked up from germline, CDR1 is SGHAT and CDR2 is FQNNGV. The CDR3 runs to 18 residues. The CDR3 sequence is CASSLFPSGRAYAGELFF. The CDR3 nucleotides read TGTGCCAGCAGCTTATTTCCTAGCGGGAGGGCCTACGCCGGGGAGCTGTTTTTT. Drawing the rest from reference TRBV11-2 and TRBJ2-2, the complete variable domain is EAGVAQSPRYKIIEKRQSVAFWCNPISGHATLYWYQQILGQGPKLLIQFQNNGVVDDSQLPKDRFSAERLKGVDSTLKIQPAKLEDSAVYLCASSLFPSGRAYAGELFFGEGSRLTVL.

The CDR3: CASIPGGPLANYGYTF. The CDR3 DNA sequence: TGTGCCAGCATTCCCGGGGGTCCCCTAGCTAACTATGGCTACACCTTC. The V gene is TRBV28, the J gene TRBJ1-2; D may be TRBD1 (5 bases). Germline CDR1 MDHEN, CDR2 SYDVKM. CDR3 length: 16 amino acids. Trimming removed 7 bases at V and 0 bases at J, with 18 bases between.

This chain joins TRBV4-1 and TRBJ2-1; maybe TRBD2 (6 bases). There are 16 residues in the CDR3. Germline values: CDR1 MGHRA, CDR2 YSYEKL. V lost 1 base to trimming and J lost 0 bases, with 10 bases between them. CDR3 amino acids: CASSQVAGSSYNEQFF. CDR3 coding DNA: TGCGCCAGCAGCCAAGTTGCGGGGAGCTCCTACAATGAGCAGTTCTTC.

The V call is TRBV7-2, the J call TRBJ2-2; 14 bases are shared with TRBD2. The J segment lost 5 bases and the V segment lost 3 bases, leaving 5 bases of the junction unmatched. Germline CDR1 is SGHTA and CDR2 is FQGNSA. The CDR3 spans 17 residues. For the CDR3, the DNA is TGTGCCAGCAGCTTTGTGACTAGCGGGAGGGGGACCGGGGAGCTGTTTTTT. The encoded protein is CASSFVTSGRGTGELFF.

This clone was counted a few times. The CDR3 sequence: CASSRSTDTQYF. The CDR3 bases are TGTGCCAGTTCGAGAAGCACAGATACGCAGTATTTT. This chain links TRBV19 with TRBJ2-3; D remains unclear. The germline V gene has CDR1 LNHDA and CDR2 SQIVND (reference sequence). The CDR3 length is 12 residues. The germline V and J ends were trimmed by 8 bases and 0 bases, with 6 bases remaining between them.

The V call is TRBV14, the J call TRBJ1-1; D gene uncertain. Germline V lookup: CDR1 SGHDN, CDR2 FVKESK. V lost 4 bases to trimming and J lost 14 bases, with 14 bases between them. The CDR3 totals 11 residues. CDR3 bases: TGTGCCAGCAGCCTAAAAACCGAGGCCTTCTTT. Amino acid sequence: CASSLKTEAFF.